This T cell receptor beta chain was sequenced for a study of early T cells in non-severe SARS-CoV-2 infection. Across the study: Unpaired chains resulted from sequencing bulk RNA of unsorted whole blood.

Each cDNA molecule carried a unique molecular identifier. TCRdb ran MiXCR on the 5' RACE reads and lists one entry per CDR3 protein. Of tens of thousands of distinct CDR3 sequences listed, about 14% are singletons. This CDR3 contains 11 residues. Germline V gene sequence: CDR1 MNHNY, CDR2 SVGAGI (reference sequence). V trimming: 10 bases; J trimming: 15 bases; junction bases outside the gene matches: 9. Study-level findings and limits: Comparison of clonotypes with VDJdb favored anti-spike CD8 responses while missing private and CD4 specificities.

This clonotype was seen a few times. What it recognizes is unknown. The sequence came from an adult who was a healthcare worker with PCR-confirmed SARS-CoV-2 infection or an uninfected control (not recorded which). Sequencing was carried out using whole blood. The J gene is TRBJ2-6, the V gene TRBV6-6; 7 nucleotides agree with TRBD2. The CDR3 loop is CAIGGGEDLTF. The CDR3 DNA is TGTGCCATTGGGGGGGGAGAGGACCTGACTTTC.